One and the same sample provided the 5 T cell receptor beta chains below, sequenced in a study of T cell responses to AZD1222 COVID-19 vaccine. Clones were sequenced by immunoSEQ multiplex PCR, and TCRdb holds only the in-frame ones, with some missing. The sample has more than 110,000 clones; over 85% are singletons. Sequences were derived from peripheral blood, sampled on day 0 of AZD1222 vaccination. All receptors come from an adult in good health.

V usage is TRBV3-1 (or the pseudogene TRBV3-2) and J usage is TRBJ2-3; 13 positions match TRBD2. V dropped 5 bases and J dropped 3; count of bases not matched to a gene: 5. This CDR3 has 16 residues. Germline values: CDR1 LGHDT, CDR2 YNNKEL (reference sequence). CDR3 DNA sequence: TGTGCCAGCAGCACCCGGACTAGCGGGAGTACAGATACGCAGTATTTT. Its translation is CASSTRTSGSTDTQYF.

The DNA for the CDR3 is TGTGCCAGCAGTGCTCGGCTAGCGGGAGCCGGGGGTGAGCAGTACTTC. Its translation is CASSARLAGAGGEQYF. V gene TRBV2 combines with J gene TRBJ2-7; 10 bases line up with TRBD2. The CDR3 has 16 residues. The trim removed 4 bases at V and 7 bases at J, leaving 13 bases unmatched. CDR1 SNHLY and CDR2 FYNNEI come from the germline V gene. Looking up the rest from reference TRBV2 and TRBJ2-7 gives the full variable domain: EPEVTQTPSHQVTQMGQEVILRCVPISNHLYFYWYRQILGQKVEFLVSFYNNEISEKSEIFDDQFSVERPDGSNFTLKIRSTKLEDSAMYFCASSARLAGAGGEQYFGPGTRLTVT.

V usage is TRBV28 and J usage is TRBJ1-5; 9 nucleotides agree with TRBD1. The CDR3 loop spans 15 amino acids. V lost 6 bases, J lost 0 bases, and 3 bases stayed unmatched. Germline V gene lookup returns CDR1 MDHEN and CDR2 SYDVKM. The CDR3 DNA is TGTGCCAGCAGCGGGACAGGGTATAGCAATCAGCCCCAGCATTTT. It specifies CASSGTGYSNQPQHF.

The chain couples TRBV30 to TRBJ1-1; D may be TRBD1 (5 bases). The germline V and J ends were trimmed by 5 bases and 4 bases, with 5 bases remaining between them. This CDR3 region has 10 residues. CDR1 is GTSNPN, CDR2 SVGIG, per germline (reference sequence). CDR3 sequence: CAWGGTEAFF. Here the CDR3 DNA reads TGTGCCTGGGGGGGCACTGAAGCTTTCTTT.

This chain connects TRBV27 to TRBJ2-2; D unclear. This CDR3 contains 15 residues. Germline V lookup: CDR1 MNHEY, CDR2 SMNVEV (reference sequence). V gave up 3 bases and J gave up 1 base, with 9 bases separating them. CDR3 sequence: CASSFSTGNTGELFF. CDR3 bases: TGTGCCAGCAGTTTCAGTACGGGGAACACCGGGGAGCTGTTTTTT.